Here is one T cell receptor beta chain with its context. The data were obtained in a study of identical twins. TCRdb called the 5' RACE reads again in MiXCR, with one record for every CDR3 protein. Of about 570,000 distinct CDR3 sequences in the sample, nearly 10% were seen once. The same sample was also studied in work on yellow fever vaccine responses in identical twins. That investigation notes: It has been reported that, in twins, the vaccine T cell response seemed partly convergent and partly personalized.

Material for sequencing was PBMCs. The receptor comes from a woman between 18 and 29 years old in good health.

In DNA, the CDR3 is TGCAGCGTTGAAGATGAGAGGACTAGCGGGAGCTGGAATACGCAGTATTTT. Translated, it gives CSVEDERTSGSWNTQYF. The chain carries TRBV29-1 and TRBJ2-3; the match to TRBD2 covers 13 bases. V shed 0 bases, J shed 7 bases, and the junction held 10 bases outside the gene matches. The V gene's germline CDR1 is SQVTM and CDR2 ANQGSEA. CDR3 size: 17 residues.